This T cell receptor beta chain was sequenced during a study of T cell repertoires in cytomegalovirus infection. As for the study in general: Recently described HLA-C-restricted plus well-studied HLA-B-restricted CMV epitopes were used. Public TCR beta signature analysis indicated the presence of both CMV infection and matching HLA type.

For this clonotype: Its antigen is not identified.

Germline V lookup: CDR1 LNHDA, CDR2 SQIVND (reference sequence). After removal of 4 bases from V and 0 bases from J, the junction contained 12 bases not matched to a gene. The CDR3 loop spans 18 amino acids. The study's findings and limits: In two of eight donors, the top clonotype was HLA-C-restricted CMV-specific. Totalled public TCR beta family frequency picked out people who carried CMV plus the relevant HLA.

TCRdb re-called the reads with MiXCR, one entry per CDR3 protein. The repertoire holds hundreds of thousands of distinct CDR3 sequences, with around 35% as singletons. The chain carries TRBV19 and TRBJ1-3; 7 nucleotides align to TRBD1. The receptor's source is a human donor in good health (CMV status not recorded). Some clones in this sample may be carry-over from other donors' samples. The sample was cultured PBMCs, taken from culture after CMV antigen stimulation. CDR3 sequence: CASSSLGTAALSGNTIYF. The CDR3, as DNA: TGTGCCAGTAGTAGCCTCGGGACAGCAGCGCTCTCTGGAAACACCATATATTTT.